Each of the 9 T cell receptor beta chains below was sequenced from the same sample in a study of T cell repertoires in cytomegalovirus infection. TCRdb called the reads again in MiXCR, with one record for every CDR3 protein. The data show approximately 500,000 distinct CDR3 sequences, about 15% seen once. The sequenced sample was CD8+ T cells from PBMCs. These receptors were taken from a human donor in good health (CMV status not recorded). Some clones in this sample may be carry-over from other donors' samples.

This clonotype has a handful of counts. The chain links TRBV2 to TRBJ2-1; D may be TRBD1 or TRBD2 (6 bases each). V shed 7 bases and J shed 2 bases, with 12 bases lying between them. From germline, CDR1 is SNHLY and CDR2 FYNNEI. The CDR3 has 14 residues. The CDR3 sequence is CASIRGAAYNEQFF. CDR3 sequence (DNA): TGTGCCAGCATTAGGGGGGCCGCCTACAATGAGCAGTTCTTC.

Ten or more counts support this clonotype. This rearrangement joins TRBV7-6 to TRBJ2-5, with a tentative D call TRBD2 (6 bases). Germline V CDR1 and CDR2: SGHVS, FNYEAQ. V was clipped by 4 bases and J by 9 bases, with 21 bases between them. The CDR3 sequence is 15 residues long. The DNA for the CDR3 is TGTGCCAGCAGCTATCGGGACTCCCCGGGAAGACCCCAGTACTTC. Translated, it gives CASSYRDSPGRPQYF.

This clonotype was seen a few times. The chain combines TRBV27 with TRBJ2-3; the D is unclear. Germline CDR1 and CDR2: MNHEY and SMNVEV (reference sequence). The CDR3 covers 14 residues. The V end was cut by 3 bases, the J end by 6 bases, with 13 bases between. This chain's CDR3 is CASSLARPEDTQYF. The CDR3 nucleotides read TGTGCCAGCAGTTTGGCCCGCCCAGAGGATACGCAGTATTTT.

In this sample, this clonotype turned up a few times. The V and J genes are TRBV20-1 and TRBJ1-5; no firm D call. CDR1 and CDR2 from the germline V gene are DFQATT and SNEGSKA (reference sequence). The CDR3 has 16 residues. Trimming shortened V by 1 base and J by 4 bases, and 17 bases separated the two germline ends. The CDR3 region has the DNA TGCAGTGCTAGAGCCCCTTGGGAGGAAACTAATCAGCCCCAGCATTTT. Translating it yields CSARAPWEETNQPQHF.

This clonotype was detected only a few times. The chain uses TRBV3-1 and TRBJ2-1; perhaps TRBD1 as D (5 bases). This CDR3 has 16 residues. Germline V gene data show CDR1 as LGHDT and CDR2 as YNNKEL (reference sequence). V shed 0 bases and J shed 8 bases, with 17 bases lying between them. CDR3 in amino acids: CASSQDGLERGDEQFF. CDR3 nucleotide sequence: TGTGCCAGCAGCCAAGATGGGCTAGAAAGGGGCGATGAGCAGTTCTTC.

There are many counts of this clonotype. This chain joins TRBV4-1 and TRBJ1-5; 8 bases are shared with TRBD1. The CDR3 covers 15 residues. V lost 3 bases to trimming and J lost 6 bases; unmatched junction nucleotides: 7. Per germline, CDR1 MGHRA and CDR2 YSYEKL. The CDR3 loop reads CASSQVTGESQPQHF. In nucleotides, the CDR3 is TGCGCCAGCAGCCAGGTGACAGGGGAATCTCAGCCCCAGCATTTT.

This clonotype came up many times. This chain uses TRBV4-2 with TRBJ2-7; the D gene is possibly TRBD1 (6 bases). The CDR3 runs 14 residues. The V end was cut by 2 bases, the J end by 2 bases, with 10 bases between. Germline-derived CDR1 and CDR2 are LGHNA and YNFKEQ. CDR3 protein: CASSQPDRAYEQYF. CDR3 nucleotides: TGTGCCAGCAGCCAACCGGACAGAGCCTACGAGCAGTACTTC.

The chain recombines TRBV19 with TRBJ1-2; D ambiguous. Deletions cut 7 bases from V and 5 bases from J, with 14 bases between. The CDR3 runs to 13 residues. Germline V gene data show CDR1 as LNHDA and CDR2 as SQIVND (reference sequence). The CDR3: CASTEMTQYGYTF. CDR3 DNA sequence: TGTGCCAGTACAGAAATGACACAATATGGCTACACCTTC.

The rearrangement joins TRBV7-6 to TRBJ1-1; D uncertain. The germline gives CDR1 SGHVS, CDR2 FNYEAQ. The CDR3 consists of 18 residues. Trimming cost V 4 bases and J 0 bases, with 21 bases left between them. The CDR3 loop is CASSSYPYFGGVNTEAFF. Here the CDR3 DNA reads TGTGCCAGCAGCTCATACCCCTACTTCGGCGGGGTGAACACTGAAGCTTTCTTT. The variable domain in full, with the rest retrieved from reference TRBV7-6 and TRBJ1-1, is GAGVSQSPRYKVTKRGQDVALRCDPISGHVSLYWYRQALGQGPEFLTYFNYEAQQDKSGLPNDRFSAERPEGSISTLTIQRTEQRDSAMYRCASSSYPYFGGVNTEAFFGQGTRLTVV.